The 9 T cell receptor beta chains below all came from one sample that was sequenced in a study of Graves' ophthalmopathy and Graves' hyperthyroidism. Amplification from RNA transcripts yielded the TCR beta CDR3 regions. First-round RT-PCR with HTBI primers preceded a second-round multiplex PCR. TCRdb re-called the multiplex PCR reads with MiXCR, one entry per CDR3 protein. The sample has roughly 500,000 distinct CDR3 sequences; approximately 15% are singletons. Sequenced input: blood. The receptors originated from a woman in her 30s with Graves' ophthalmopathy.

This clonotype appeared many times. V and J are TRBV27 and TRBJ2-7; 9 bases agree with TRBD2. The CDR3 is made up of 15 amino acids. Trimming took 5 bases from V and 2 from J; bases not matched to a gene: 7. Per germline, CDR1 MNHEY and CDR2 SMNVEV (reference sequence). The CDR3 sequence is CASSGGTSSPYEQYF. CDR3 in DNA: TGTGCCAGCAGTGGGGGGACTAGCAGTCCCTACGAGCAGTACTTC.

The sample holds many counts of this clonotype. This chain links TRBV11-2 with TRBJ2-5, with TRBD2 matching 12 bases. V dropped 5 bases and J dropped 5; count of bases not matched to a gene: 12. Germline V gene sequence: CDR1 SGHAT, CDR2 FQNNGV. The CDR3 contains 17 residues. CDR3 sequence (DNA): TGTGCCAGCAGCCCCCTCGGGACTAGCGGGTTCGGGGAGACCCAGTACTTC. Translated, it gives CASSPLGTSGFGETQYF.

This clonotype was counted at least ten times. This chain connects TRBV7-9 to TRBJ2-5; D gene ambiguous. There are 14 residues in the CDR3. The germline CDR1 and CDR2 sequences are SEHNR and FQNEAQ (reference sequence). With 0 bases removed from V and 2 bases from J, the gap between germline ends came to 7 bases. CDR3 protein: CASSLAAFQETQYF. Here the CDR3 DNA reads TGTGCCAGCAGCTTAGCGGCATTTCAAGAGACCCAGTACTTC.

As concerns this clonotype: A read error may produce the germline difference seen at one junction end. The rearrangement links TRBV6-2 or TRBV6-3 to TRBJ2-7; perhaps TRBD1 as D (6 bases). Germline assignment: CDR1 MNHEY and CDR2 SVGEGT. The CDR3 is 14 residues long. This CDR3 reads CSSSYSTGTYEQYF. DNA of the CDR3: TGTTCCAGCAGTTACTCGACAGGCACCTACGAGCAGTACTTC.

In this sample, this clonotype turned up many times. The CDR3 spells CASSSGTPSYEQYF. CDR3 bases: TGTGCCAGCAGTTCCGGGACACCCTCCTACGAGCAGTACTTC. V and J are TRBV12-3 or TRBV12-4 and TRBJ2-7; D may be TRBD1 (6 bases). CDR3 length: 14 residues. V gave up 4 bases and J gave up 0 bases, with 10 bases separating them.

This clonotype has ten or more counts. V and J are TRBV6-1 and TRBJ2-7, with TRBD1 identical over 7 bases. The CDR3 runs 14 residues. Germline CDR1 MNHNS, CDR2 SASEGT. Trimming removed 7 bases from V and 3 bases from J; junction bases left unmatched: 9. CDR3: CASKGQGVSYEQYF. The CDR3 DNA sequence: TGTGCCAGCAAGGGCCAGGGGGTTAGCTACGAGCAGTACTTC.

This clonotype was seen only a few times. CDR3 sequence (DNA): TGTGCCAGCAGTCCAAGGGGAATGGACTATGGCTACACCTTC. Amino acids: CASSPRGMDYGYTF. The V gene is TRBV27, the J gene TRBJ1-2, with D tentatively TRBD1 (5 bases). CDR1 and CDR2 (germline): MNHEY, SMNVEV (reference sequence). The CDR3 runs 14 residues. V lost 5 bases to trimming and J lost 3 bases, with 13 bases between them.

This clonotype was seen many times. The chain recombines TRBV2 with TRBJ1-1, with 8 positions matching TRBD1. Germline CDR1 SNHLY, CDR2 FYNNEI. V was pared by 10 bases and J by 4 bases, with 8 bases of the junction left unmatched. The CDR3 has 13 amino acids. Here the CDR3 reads CANSGGAATEAFF. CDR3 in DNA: TGTGCCAACTCAGGGGGCGCCGCCACTGAAGCTTTCTTT.

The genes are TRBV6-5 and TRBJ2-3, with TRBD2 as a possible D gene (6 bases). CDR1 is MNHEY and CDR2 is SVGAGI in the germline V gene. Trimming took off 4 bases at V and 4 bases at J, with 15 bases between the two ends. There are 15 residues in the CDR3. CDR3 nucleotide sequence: TGTGCCAGCAGTTTCTTCGGGAGAGGCGCAGATACGCAGTATTTT. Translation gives CASSFFGRGADTQYF.